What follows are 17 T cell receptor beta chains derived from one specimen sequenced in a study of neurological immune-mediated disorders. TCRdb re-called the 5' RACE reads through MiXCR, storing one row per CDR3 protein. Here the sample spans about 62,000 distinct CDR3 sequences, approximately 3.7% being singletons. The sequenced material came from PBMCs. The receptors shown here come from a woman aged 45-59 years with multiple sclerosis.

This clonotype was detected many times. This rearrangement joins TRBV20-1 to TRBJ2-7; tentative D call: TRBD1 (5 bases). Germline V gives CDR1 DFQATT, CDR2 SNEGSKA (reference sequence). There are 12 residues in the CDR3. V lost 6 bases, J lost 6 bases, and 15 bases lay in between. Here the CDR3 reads CSATPGPLEQYF. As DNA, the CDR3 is TGCAGTGCAACGCCAGGGCCCCTCGAGCAGTACTTC.

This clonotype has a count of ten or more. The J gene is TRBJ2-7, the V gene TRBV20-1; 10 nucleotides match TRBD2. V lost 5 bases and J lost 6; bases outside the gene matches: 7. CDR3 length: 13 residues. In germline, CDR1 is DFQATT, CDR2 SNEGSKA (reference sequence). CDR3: CSAGGGLATEQYF. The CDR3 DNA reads TGCAGTGCTGGAGGGGGACTAGCGACCGAGCAGTACTTC.

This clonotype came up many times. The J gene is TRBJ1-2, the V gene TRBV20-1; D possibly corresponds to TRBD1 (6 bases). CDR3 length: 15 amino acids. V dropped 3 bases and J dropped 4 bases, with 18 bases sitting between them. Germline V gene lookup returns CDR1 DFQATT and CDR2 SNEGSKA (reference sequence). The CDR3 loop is CSARARGGASYGYTF. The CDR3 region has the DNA TGCAGTGCTAGGGCGAGGGGGGGCGCAAGCTATGGCTACACCTTC.

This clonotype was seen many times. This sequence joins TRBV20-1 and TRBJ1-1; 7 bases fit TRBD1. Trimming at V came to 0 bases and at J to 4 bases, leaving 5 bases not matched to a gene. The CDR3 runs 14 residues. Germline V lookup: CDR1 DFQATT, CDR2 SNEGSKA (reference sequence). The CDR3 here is CSARDPDRVTEAFF. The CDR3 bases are TGCAGTGCTAGAGATCCCGACAGGGTCACTGAAGCTTTCTTT.

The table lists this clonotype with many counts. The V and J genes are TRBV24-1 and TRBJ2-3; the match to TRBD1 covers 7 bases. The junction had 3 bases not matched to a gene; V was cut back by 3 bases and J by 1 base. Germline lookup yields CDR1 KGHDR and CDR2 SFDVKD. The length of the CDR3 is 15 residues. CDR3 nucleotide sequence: TGTGCCACCAGTGATCCTGGACAGGGCACAGATACGCAGTATTTT. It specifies CATSDPGQGTDTQYF.

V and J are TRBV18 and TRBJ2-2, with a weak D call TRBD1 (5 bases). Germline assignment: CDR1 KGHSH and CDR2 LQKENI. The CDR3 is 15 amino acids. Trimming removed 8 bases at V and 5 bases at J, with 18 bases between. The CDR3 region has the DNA TGTGCCAGCAGCCTGCAAAGGGGCTCAACCGGGGAGCTGTTTTTT. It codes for CASSLQRGSTGELFF.

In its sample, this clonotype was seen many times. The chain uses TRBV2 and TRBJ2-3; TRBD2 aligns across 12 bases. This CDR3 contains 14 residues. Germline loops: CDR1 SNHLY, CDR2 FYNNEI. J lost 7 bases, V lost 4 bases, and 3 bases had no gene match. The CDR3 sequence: CASSGGLAGHTQYF. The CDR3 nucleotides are TGTGCCAGCAGTGGGGGACTAGCGGGCCATACGCAGTATTTT.

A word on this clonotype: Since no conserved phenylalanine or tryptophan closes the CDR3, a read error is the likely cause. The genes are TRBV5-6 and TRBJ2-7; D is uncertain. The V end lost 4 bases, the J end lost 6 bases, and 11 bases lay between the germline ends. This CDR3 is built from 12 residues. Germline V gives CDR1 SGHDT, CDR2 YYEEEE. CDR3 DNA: TGTGCCAGCAGCCTGCTAGTGGGCGAGCAGTACAAC. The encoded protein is CASSLLVGEQYN.

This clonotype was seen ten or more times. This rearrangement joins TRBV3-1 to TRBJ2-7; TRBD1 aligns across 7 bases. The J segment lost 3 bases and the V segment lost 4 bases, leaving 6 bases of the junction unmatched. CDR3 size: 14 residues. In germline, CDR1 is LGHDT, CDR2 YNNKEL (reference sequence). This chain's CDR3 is CASSRLGTDYEQYF. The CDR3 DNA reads TGTGCCAGCAGCCGCCTAGGGACAGACTACGAGCAGTACTTC.

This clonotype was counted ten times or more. DNA of the CDR3: TGTGCCAGCAGCCCTGGGCGGGACACCACCTACGAGCAGTACTTC. Protein: CASSPGRDTTYEQYF. The chain links TRBV12-3 or TRBV12-4 to TRBJ2-7, with D perhaps assigned TRBD1 or TRBD2 (6 bases each). The CDR3 spans 15 residues. Trimming took 6 bases from V and 2 from J, leaving 17 bases between them.

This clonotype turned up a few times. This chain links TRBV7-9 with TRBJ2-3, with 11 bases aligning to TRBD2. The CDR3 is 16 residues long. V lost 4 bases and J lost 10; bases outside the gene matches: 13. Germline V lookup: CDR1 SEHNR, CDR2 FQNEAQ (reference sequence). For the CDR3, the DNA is TGTGCCAGCAGCTACCCCGGGACTAGCGGTGCGAGGCCGCAGTATTTT. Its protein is CASSYPGTSGARPQYF.

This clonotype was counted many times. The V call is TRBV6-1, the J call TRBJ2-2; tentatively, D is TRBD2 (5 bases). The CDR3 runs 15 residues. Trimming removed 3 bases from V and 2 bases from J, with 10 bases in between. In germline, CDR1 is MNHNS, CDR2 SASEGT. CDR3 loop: CASSEWTGNTGELFF. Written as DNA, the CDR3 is TGTGCCAGCAGTGAGTGGACTGGAAACACCGGGGAGCTGTTTTTT.

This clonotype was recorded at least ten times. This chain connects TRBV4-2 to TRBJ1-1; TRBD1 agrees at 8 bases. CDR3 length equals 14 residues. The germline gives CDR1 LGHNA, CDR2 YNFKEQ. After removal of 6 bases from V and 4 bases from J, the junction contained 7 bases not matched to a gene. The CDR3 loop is CASSIGQGFTEAFF. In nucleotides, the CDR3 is TGTGCCAGCAGTATTGGACAGGGATTCACTGAAGCTTTCTTT.

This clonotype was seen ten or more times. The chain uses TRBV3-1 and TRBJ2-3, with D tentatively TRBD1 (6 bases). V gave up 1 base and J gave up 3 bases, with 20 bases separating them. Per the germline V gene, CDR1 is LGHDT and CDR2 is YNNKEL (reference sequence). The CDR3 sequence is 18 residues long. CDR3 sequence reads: CASSQGGATGSLTDTQYF. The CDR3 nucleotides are TGTGCCAGCAGCCAAGGGGGAGCCACAGGGAGTCTTACAGATACGCAGTATTTT.

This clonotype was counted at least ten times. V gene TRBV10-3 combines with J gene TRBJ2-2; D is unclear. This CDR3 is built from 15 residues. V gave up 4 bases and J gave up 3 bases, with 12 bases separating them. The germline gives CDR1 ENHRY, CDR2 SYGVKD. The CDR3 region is CAISGGAPDTGELFF. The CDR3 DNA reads TGTGCCATCAGTGGAGGCGCGCCGGACACCGGGGAGCTGTTTTTT.

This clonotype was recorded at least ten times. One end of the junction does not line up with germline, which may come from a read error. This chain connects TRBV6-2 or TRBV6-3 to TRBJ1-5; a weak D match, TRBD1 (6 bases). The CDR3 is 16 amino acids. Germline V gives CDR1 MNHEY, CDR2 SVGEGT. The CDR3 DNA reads TGTGCCAGCAGTTACCTTGACAGGAGTAGAAGGCAGCCCCAGAATTTT. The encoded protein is CASSYLDRSRRQPQNF.

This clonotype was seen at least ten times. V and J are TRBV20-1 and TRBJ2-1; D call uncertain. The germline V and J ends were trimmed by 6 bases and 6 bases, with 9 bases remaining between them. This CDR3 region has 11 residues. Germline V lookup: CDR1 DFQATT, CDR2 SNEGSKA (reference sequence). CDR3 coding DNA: TGCAGTGCAGCCAACATCAATGAGCAGTTCTTC. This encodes CSAANINEQFF.